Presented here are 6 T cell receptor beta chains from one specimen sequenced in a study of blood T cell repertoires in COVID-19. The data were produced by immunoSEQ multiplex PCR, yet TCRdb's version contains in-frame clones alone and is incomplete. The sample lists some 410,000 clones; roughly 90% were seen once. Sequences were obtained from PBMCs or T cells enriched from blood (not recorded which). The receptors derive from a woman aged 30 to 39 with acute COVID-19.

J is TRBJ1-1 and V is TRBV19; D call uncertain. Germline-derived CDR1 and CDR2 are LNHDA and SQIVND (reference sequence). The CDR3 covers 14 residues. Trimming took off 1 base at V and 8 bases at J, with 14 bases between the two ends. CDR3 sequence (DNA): TGTGCCAGTAGTATAGGCCCGACTGGCCCAGAAGCTTTCTTT. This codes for CASSIGPTGPEAFF.

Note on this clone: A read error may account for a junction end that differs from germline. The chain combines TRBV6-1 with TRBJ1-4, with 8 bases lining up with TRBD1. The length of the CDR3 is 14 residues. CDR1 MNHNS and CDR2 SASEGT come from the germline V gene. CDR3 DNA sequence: TGTGCCAGCGGTGACACAGGGGGGAATGAAAAACTGTTTTTT. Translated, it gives CASGDTGGNEKLFF.

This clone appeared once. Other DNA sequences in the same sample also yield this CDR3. The CDR3 protein is CASSITGGSPLHF. CDR3 in DNA: TGTGCCAGTAGTATAACAGGGGGATCACCCCTCCACTTT. The chain employs TRBV19 and TRBJ1-6, with TRBD1 identical over 8 bases. Trimming at V came to 2 bases and at J to 10 bases, leaving 1 base not matched to a gene. The CDR3 is made up of 13 amino acids. Per germline, CDR1 LNHDA and CDR2 SQIVND (reference sequence).

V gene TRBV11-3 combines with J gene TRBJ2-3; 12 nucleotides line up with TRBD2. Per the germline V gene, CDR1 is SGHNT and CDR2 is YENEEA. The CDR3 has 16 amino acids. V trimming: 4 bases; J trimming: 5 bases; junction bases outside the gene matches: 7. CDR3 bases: TGTGCCAGCAGCTCAACGGGACTAGCGGGCGGAGATACGCAGTATTTT. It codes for CASSSTGLAGGDTQYF.

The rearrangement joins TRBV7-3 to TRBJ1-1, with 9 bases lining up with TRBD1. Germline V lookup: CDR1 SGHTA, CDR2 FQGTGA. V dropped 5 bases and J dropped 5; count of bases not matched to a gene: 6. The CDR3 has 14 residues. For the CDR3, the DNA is TGTGCCAGCAGCCTAGGGACAGGGAATACTGAAGCTTTCTTT. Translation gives CASSLGTGNTEAFF.

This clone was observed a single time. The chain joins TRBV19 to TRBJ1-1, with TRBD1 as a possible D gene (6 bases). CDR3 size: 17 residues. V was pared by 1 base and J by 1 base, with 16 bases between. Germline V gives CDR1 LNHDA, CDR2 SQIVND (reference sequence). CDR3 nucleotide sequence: TGTGCCAGTAGTATAGGGGGGCCAGGCCTGGAGAACACTGAAGCTTTCTTT. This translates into CASSIGGPGLENTEAFF. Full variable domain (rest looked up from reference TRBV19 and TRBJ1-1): DGGITQSPKYLFRKEGQNVTLSCEQNLNHDAMYWYRQDPGQGLRLIYYSQIVNDFQKGDIAEGYSVSREKKESFPLTVTSAQKNPTAFYLCASSIGGPGLENTEAFFGQGTRLTVV.